This TCR beta chain is from a study of blood T cell repertoires in COVID-19. Background on the study: Researchers got acute and convalescent COVID-19 samples from the United States, Italy and Spain. PBMCs, B-cell-depleted T cells, or T cells provided the cDNA or gDNA that made up the material.

This clone has more than one count but fewer than ten. CDR3 length: 15 residues. With 7 bases removed from V and 4 bases from J, the gap between germline ends came to 20 bases. CDR1 and CDR2 from the germline V gene are SGHTA and FQGNSA. Seattle patient enrollment occurred during active infection, with longitudinal follow-up thereafter. The authors' processing: Nucleated cell number was recorded as an estimate derived from reference gene primer amplification. Sequencing was performed with immunoSEQ multiplex PCR; in TCRdb, only in-frame clones are kept and a portion is missing. V, J and clone size are those of that table, while D and trimming were read from the DNA. The table includes around 400,000 clones, about 90% detected once.

The clonotype comes from a woman in her 30s with COVID-19, enrolled during active disease. Sequenced: peripheral blood. The chain carries TRBV7-2 and TRBJ2-7, with TRBD2 as a possible D gene (5 bases). The CDR3 bases are TGTGCCAGCACCCGTGACCCGACTAATAAATACGAGCAGTACTTC. Translated: CASTRDPTNKYEQYF.